This TCR beta chain was identified during a study of blood T cells in healthy people across ages (dated by TCRdb to between 2015 and 2016). Notes on the research overall: Template switching captured roughly one uniquely barcoded TCR beta cDNA molecule per two T cells in model experiments. Using deep sequencing normalized with unique cDNA molecular identifiers, the study measured how TCR beta repertoire diversity changes with age. Donors were grouped into four age groups: young (average 16 years), middle-aged (39), aged (62) and long-lived (just over 80). To avoid experimental bias, donors of different ages were distributed randomly across sequencing lanes. Using the same blood draw, the study looked at two additional independent replicas of 1 million unique cDNA reads for two donors, one aged 18 to 30 and the other aged 80 or older. Summary of the overall study and its limitations: Compared with the aged group, the long-lived group had more naive CD4+ T cells, fewer expanded clones and increased TCR diversity, a pattern suggesting age selection. Total diversity estimates from one million sequenced T cells were considered lower bounds and underestimates. Bulk unsorted PBMC profiling prevented conclusive comparison of naive and antigen-experienced compartments. There was a strong correlation between observed TCR beta diversity and the percentage of naive T cells measured by flow cytometry. Because donor CMV infection status was unknown, age-related changes in expanded clonotypes were potentially confounded. As age increased, observed TCR beta diversity per million T cells dropped in a roughly linear way, and a significant reduction was already evident by age 40.

Counted from cysteine to phenylalanine, this CDR3 has 16 amino acids. This entry keeps only the CDR3 DNA: 48 bases, framed from base 1. Sequences SGHDT (CDR1) and YYEEEE (CDR2) are obtained from the germline V gene. Libraries were prepared through 5' RACE. A second PCR of about 6 to 11 cycles was run with a J-beta primer mix and a sample-barcoded 5' primer. A template-switch 5' adaptor carrying 12 random nucleotides introduced a unique molecular identifier onto each TCR beta cDNA molecule. At least 2.5 million CDR3-containing paired-end reads were obtained from each sample. First-strand cDNA was synthesized from all RNA with the Mint cDNA synthesis kit, primed by a TRBC-specific oligonucleotide. Following uracil-DNA glycosylase treatment, a first 18-cycle PCR with universal primers M1SS and BC2_uni_R was performed on all cDNA. The study's own analysis went as follows. Normalization of each sample was performed by random selection of 1 million high-quality reads, each carrying a distinct molecular identifier. Instead of being binned into consensus sequences, reads with shared molecular identifiers were discarded. CDR3 identification, clonotype clustering and error correction used MiTCR with a Q25 quality threshold and the strictest error-elimination algorithm. Lower-bound total TCR beta diversity was estimated with a nonparametric unseen species model using Euler transformation. TCRdb redid the processing of the public reads, applying fastp at Q25 and MiXCR, and retained in-frame beta chains. Every entry covers one CDR3 protein and lists the most common genes and DNA from its rows. TCRdb's processing, not the authors' own work, is the source of the V and J calls. This sample comprises roughly 1.9 million distinct CDR3 sequences, about two fifths of them detected only once. The top ten clonotypes cover under 30% of the sample.

A word on this clonotype: Its antigen is currently not known. This may come from a read error, since a much larger clone is one base off.

Donors were 35 to 40 systemically healthy Caucasian individuals from Russia aged roughly 6 to 100 years. Ten milliliters of peripheral blood were drawn from each donor into EDTA-treated Vacutainer tubes. Ficoll-Paque density-gradient centrifugation was used to isolate PBMCs, with at least 6.5 million obtained per sample. Trizol reagent was used to extract total RNA from the PBMCs, yielding at least 6 micrograms per sample. The percentages of naive CD45RAhigh/CD27high T cells were determined by flow cytometry on a PBMC aliquot from every donor. The chain is assembled from TRBV5-6 and TRBJ2-1, and possibly TRBD2, on 7 matching bases. The specimen sequenced was blood. The origin of this receptor is a human donor in good health. The nucleotide sequence is TGTGCCAGCAGCTTGGGAGGGGGGGCCTCCCACAATGAGCAGTTCTTC. Translated, it reads CASSLGGGASHNEQFF.